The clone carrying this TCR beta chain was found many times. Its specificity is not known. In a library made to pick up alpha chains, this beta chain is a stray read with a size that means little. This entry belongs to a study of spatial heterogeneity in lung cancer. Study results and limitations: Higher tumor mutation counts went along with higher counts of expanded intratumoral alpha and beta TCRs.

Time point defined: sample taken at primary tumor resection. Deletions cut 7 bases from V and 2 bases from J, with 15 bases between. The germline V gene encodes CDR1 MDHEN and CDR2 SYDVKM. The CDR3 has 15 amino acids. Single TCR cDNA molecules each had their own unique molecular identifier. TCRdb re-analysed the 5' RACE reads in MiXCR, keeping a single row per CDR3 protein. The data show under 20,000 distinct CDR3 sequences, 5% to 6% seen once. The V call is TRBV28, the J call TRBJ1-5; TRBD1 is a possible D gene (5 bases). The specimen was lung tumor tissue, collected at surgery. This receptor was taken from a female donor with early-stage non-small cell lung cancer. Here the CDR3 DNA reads TGTGCCAGCACCCCGGGGGGTAAGGGCAATCAGCCCCAGCATTTT. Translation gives CASTPGGKGNQPQHF. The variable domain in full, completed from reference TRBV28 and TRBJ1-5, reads DVKVTQSSRYLVKRTGEKVFLECVQDMDHENMFWYRQDPGLGLRLIYFSYDVKMKEKGDIPEGYSVSREKKERFSLILESASTNQTSMYLCASTPGGKGNQPQHFGDGTRLSIL.